This TCR beta chain was captured by sequencing in a study of T cells in Graves' hyperthyroidism and ophthalmopathy. RNA transcripts served as the template for amplifying TCR beta CDR3 regions. First-round RT-PCR targeting the TCR CDR3 was performed with the HTBI primer set. TCRdb called the multiplex PCR reads again in MiXCR, with one record for every CDR3 protein. The sample consists of 300,000 to 350,000 distinct CDR3 sequences, about 20% of them appearing once. CDR3 size: 12 residues. The germline V and J ends were trimmed by 6 bases and 5 bases, with 8 bases remaining between them. The chain combines TRBV12-3 or TRBV12-4 with TRBJ1-5, with no clear D. This TCR was recovered from a woman aged 45-59 years with Graves' hyperthyroidism. The sequencing sample was made of blood. The CDR3 DNA reads as TGTGCCAGCAGCTATTCCGATCAGCCCCAGCATTTT. Translation: CASSYSDQPQHF.